The clone carrying this T cell receptor beta chain was seen repeatedly, ten times or more. These data belong to a study of T cells in Graves' hyperthyroidism and ophthalmopathy. TCR beta CDR3 sequences were amplified from RNA transcripts. Researchers ran a first-round RT-PCR on the TCR CDR3 using the HTBI primer set. MiXCR, run by TCRdb on the multiplex PCR reads, gives a single entry per CDR3 protein. The sample lists about 620,000 distinct CDR3 sequences; around 16% were seen once. With 3 bases clipped from V and 3 bases from J, the junction kept 5 bases outside the gene matches. The CDR3 covers 14 residues. Germline-derived CDR1 and CDR2 are MDHEN and SYDVKM.

Sequencing was carried out using blood. This receptor was taken from a woman aged 25 to 39 with Graves' hyperthyroidism. The chain employs TRBV28 and TRBJ2-7, with TRBD2 matching 7 bases. The CDR3 bases are TGTGCCAGCAGTTTGGTTCGGGGGGACTACGAGCAGTACTTC. This codes for CASSLVRGDYEQYF.